The 27 T cell receptor beta chains in this list originate from one sample, sequenced in a study of post-analysis software for immune sequencing data. Findings and caveats of the study: Patients showed TRBV5-6, TRBV5-1 and TRBV20-1 among roughly five TRBV segments more frequent than in controls.

Their cognate antigens are unknown. TCR beta cDNA libraries included unique molecular identifiers. TCRdb analysed the PCR reads with MiXCR anew, one entry per CDR3 protein. Among 750,000 to 900,000 distinct CDR3 sequences listed, about 43% were seen once. Specimen: blood. These receptors came from a girl aged 10-17 years with multiple sclerosis.

The chain recombines TRBV20-1 with TRBJ1-5; 7 bases map to TRBD1. With 6 bases clipped from V and 6 bases from J, the junction kept 11 bases outside the gene matches. Germline lookup yields CDR1 DFQATT and CDR2 SNEGSKA (reference sequence). The CDR3 extends over 14 amino acids. The DNA for the CDR3 is TGCAGTGCCAAGGACAGGCTCTCGAGTCAGCCCCAGCATTTT. Its translation is CSAKDRLSSQPQHF.

The chain is built from TRBV20-1 and TRBJ2-3; D assignment may be TRBD1 or TRBD2 (7 bases each). The germline gives CDR1 DFQATT, CDR2 SNEGSKA (reference sequence). V lost 5 bases and J lost 2, with 14 bases in between. CDR3 length: 14 residues. CDR3 bases: TGCAGTGCTTCCCAGGGGGGGGCCACAGATACGCAGTATTTT. This translates into CSASQGGATDTQYF.

This clonotype was counted a few times. The chain employs TRBV6-2 or TRBV6-3 and TRBJ2-1; TRBD1 might be the D (6 bases). Germline-derived CDR1 and CDR2 are MNHEY and SVGEGT. The germline V and J ends were trimmed by 0 bases and 7 bases, with 13 bases remaining between them. The CDR3 loop spans 15 amino acids. The CDR3 reads CASSYSMEGGNEQFF. The DNA of the CDR3 is TGTGCCAGCAGTTACTCTATGGAAGGGGGTAATGAGCAGTTCTTC.

This clonotype was observed a single time. The chain employs TRBV9 and TRBJ2-5, with D unclear. Germline V lookup: CDR1 SGDLS, CDR2 YYNGEE. The CDR3 loop spans 14 amino acids. Deletions cut 3 bases from V and 2 bases from J, with 11 bases between. The CDR3 sequence is CASSGRVNQETQYF. As DNA, the CDR3 is TGTGCCAGCAGCGGCCGGGTAAATCAAGAGACCCAGTACTTC.

V and J are TRBV20-1 and TRBJ2-5; the match to TRBD2 covers 7 bases. This CDR3 region has 15 residues. In germline, CDR1 is DFQATT, CDR2 SNEGSKA (reference sequence). The V segment lost 4 bases and the J segment 11 bases; nucleotides outside the gene matches: 19. The CDR3 sequence is CSAKPGMAREQEQYF. For the CDR3, the DNA is TGCAGTGCTAAACCCGGGATGGCGCGGGAGCAGGAGCAGTACTTC.

This clonotype was detected a few times. CDR3 in amino acids: CASSPNSGTRTTSGANVLTF. DNA for the CDR3: TGTGCCAGCAGTCCCAACTCCGGGACTAGAACAACCTCTGGGGCCAACGTCCTGACTTTC. This rearrangement joins TRBV27 to TRBJ2-6; TRBD2 matches 8 bases. This CDR3 spans 20 amino acids. The V gene's germline CDR1 is MNHEY and CDR2 SMNVEV (reference sequence). Trimming removed 5 bases from V and 0 bases from J; junction bases left unmatched: 15.

J is TRBJ2-1 and V is TRBV9, with D hard to call. The CDR3 loop spans 16 amino acids. Trimming pared 4 bases from V and 5 bases from J, leaving 19 bases between. Looked up from germline, CDR1 is SGDLS and CDR2 is YYNGEE. DNA for the CDR3: TGTGCCAGCAGCACCAGCTCCCTTTCTCCCGACAATGAGCAGTTCTTC. Protein: CASSTSSLSPDNEQFF.

This clonotype was observed a handful of times. The rearrangement links TRBV5-5 to TRBJ2-1; tentatively, D is TRBD1 (6 bases). Germline-derived CDR1 and CDR2 are SGHKS and YYEKEE (reference sequence). V lost 3 bases and J 0 bases, leaving 7 bases between the germline ends. CDR3 size: 14 residues. Here the CDR3 DNA reads TGTGCCAGCAGCTGGGACAACTCCTACAATGAGCAGTTCTTC. Amino acid sequence: CASSWDNSYNEQFF. The variable domain in full, with the rest retrieved from reference TRBV5-5 and TRBJ2-1, is DAGVTQSPTHLIKTRGQQVTLRCSPISGHKSVSWYQQVLGQGPQFIFQYYEKEERGRGNFPDRFSARQFPNYSSELNVNALLLGDSALYLCASSWDNSYNEQFFGPGTRLTVL.

The genes are TRBV7-8 and TRBJ2-1; 7 bases are shared with TRBD2. CDR3 length: 16 residues. V was clipped by 6 bases and J by 6 bases; unmatched bases: 14. CDR1 is SGHVS, CDR2 FQNEAQ, per germline. The CDR3 loop reads CASRPRVAGVSNEQFF. The CDR3 DNA reads TGTGCCAGCAGGCCGCGAGTGGCGGGAGTAAGCAATGAGCAGTTCTTC.

V usage is TRBV29-1 and J usage is TRBJ2-5; possibly TRBD2 for D (5 bases). Trimming left V 3 bases short and J 2 bases short, with 10 bases between. The CDR3 spans 13 residues. Germline V gene lookup returns CDR1 SQVTM and CDR2 ANQGSEA. CDR3 sequence: CSVEDGNQETQYF. The CDR3 DNA follows: TGCAGCGTTGAGGACGGGAATCAAGAGACCCAGTACTTC.

The chain joins TRBV6-6 to TRBJ1-4, with no clear D. Germline CDR1 and CDR2: MNHNY and SVGAGI (reference sequence). V was clipped by 8 bases and J by 5 bases, with 12 bases between them. The CDR3 covers 13 residues. The CDR3 protein is CASSVWRNEKLFF. CDR3 DNA sequence: TGTGCCAGCTCCGTTTGGAGAAATGAAAAACTGTTTTTT.

The chain links TRBV12-5 to TRBJ2-5, with 9 bases that match TRBD1. After removal of 5 bases from V and 1 base from J, the junction contained 5 bases not matched to a gene. This CDR3 spans 15 amino acids. Germline CDR1 reads LGHNT; CDR2 reads FRNRAP. CDR3 nucleotides: TGTGCTAGTGGTCGGGGGGACAGGGCCCAAGAGACCCAGTACTTC. Encoded protein: CASGRGDRAQETQYF.

V gene TRBV27 combines with J gene TRBJ1-5; D gene ambiguous. The CDR3 covers 13 residues. Germline V gives CDR1 MNHEY, CDR2 SMNVEV (reference sequence). V lost 6 bases and J 4 bases, leaving 10 bases between the germline ends. CDR3 in amino acids: CASRTRSNQPQHF. CDR3 DNA sequence: TGTGCCAGCAGAACCAGGTCAAATCAGCCCCAGCATTTT.

This sequence joins TRBV7-2 and TRBJ2-3; perhaps TRBD2 as D (5 bases). Trimming stripped 1 base from V and 3 bases from J, with 11 bases between. Germline CDR1 and CDR2: SGHTA and FQGNSA. The CDR3 sequence is 15 residues long. The CDR3: CASSLGGQRTDTQYF. The CDR3 DNA reads TGTGCCAGCAGCTTAGGAGGTCAGCGGACAGATACGCAGTATTTT.

This clonotype was seen only a few times. The genes are TRBV29-1 and TRBJ1-1, with unresolved D. Germline CDR1 is SQVTM and CDR2 is ANQGSEA. The V end lost 2 bases, the J end lost 1 base, and 8 bases lay between the germline ends. The CDR3 spans 13 residues. CDR3 in DNA: TGCAGCGTTGAATCTGACTCGAACACTGAAGCTTTCTTT. Translating it yields CSVESDSNTEAFF.

The chain employs TRBV15 and TRBJ2-5, with D tentatively TRBD1 (5 bases). The end of the DNA aligns better with TRBJ2-7, so the J call may be wrong. Germline CDR1 LNHNV, CDR2 YYDKDF (reference sequence). The CDR3 runs to 14 residues. As DNA, the CDR3 is TGTGCCACCAGCAGAGAGCAGGGTGTGAACGAGCAGTACTTC. Amino acids: CATSREQGVNEQYF.

The rearrangement uses TRBV5-6 and TRBJ2-5; D may match TRBD1 or TRBD2 (5 bases each). The DNA matches TRBJ2-7 better at its end, which makes the J call doubtful. CDR1 is SGHDT, CDR2 YYEEEE, per germline. CDR3 length equals 14 residues. CDR3 residues: CASSGRDGTYEQYF. As DNA, the CDR3 is TGTGCCAGCAGCGGCCGGGACGGTACCTACGAGCAGTACTTC.

For this clonotype: Compared with germline, one end of the junction differs, possibly owing to a read error. The rearrangement links TRBV7-7 to TRBJ2-3; TRBD2 matches 7 bases. CDR1 and CDR2 from the germline V gene are SSHAT and FNYEAQ (reference sequence). CDR3 length equals 15 residues. CDR3 sequence: CASSLSRTSSDTQYF. As DNA, the CDR3 is TGTGCTAGCAGTCTCTCTAGGACTAGTTCTGATACGCAGTATTTT.

The chain combines TRBV20-1 with TRBJ2-1; D is possibly TRBD2 (6 bases). CDR3 length equals 12 residues. V was cut by 6 bases and J by 12 bases, with 18 bases left in between. From germline, CDR1 is DFQATT and CDR2 SNEGSKA (reference sequence). The CDR3 protein is CSASRGTYGQFF. CDR3 nucleotide sequence: TGCAGTGCGAGTCGGGGGACCTATGGGCAGTTCTTC.

V usage is TRBV7-9 and J usage is TRBJ2-5, with 13 bases fitting TRBD2. Germline lookup yields CDR1 SEHNR and CDR2 FQNEAQ (reference sequence). V was clipped by 3 bases and J by 2 bases; unmatched bases: 6. There are 17 residues in the CDR3. CDR3 nucleotide sequence: TGTGCCAGCAGCTTCTTCTCGGGACTAGCGGGACAAGAGACCCAGTACTTC. This translates into CASSFFSGLAGQETQYF.

The chain employs TRBV24-1 and TRBJ2-1, with 11 bases aligning to TRBD2. The CDR3 is 17 residues long. With V trimmed by 2 bases and J by 5 bases, 7 bases remained unmatched. Germline V gene sequence: CDR1 KGHDR, CDR2 SFDVKD. The CDR3 region has the DNA TGTGCCACCAGTGATTCTGGAGGACTAGCGGGCAACAATGAGCAGTTCTTC. It specifies CATSDSGGLAGNNEQFF.

This clonotype was seen only once. The chain employs TRBV10-3 and TRBJ2-1; no firm D call. CDR1 and CDR2 (germline): ENHRY, SYGVKD. CDR3 size: 13 residues. V shed 7 bases and J shed 8 bases, with 15 bases lying between them. CDR3 protein: CAIKAPPTDEQFF. Here the CDR3 DNA reads TGTGCCATCAAGGCCCCTCCAACGGATGAGCAGTTCTTC.

The chain links TRBV6-2 or TRBV6-3 to TRBJ2-5, with D possibly matching TRBD2 (6 bases). The end of the DNA fits TRBJ2-7 better, so the J call may be wrong. The length of the CDR3 is 16 residues. CDR1 MNHEY and CDR2 SVGEGT come from the germline V gene. The CDR3, as DNA: TGTGCCAGCAGGCAGTGGCTAGCTGGAGGGCCCAACGAGCAGTACTTC. As protein: CASRQWLAGGPNEQYF.

This clonotype was seen a few times. The chain has TRBV15 and TRBJ2-5; no clear D gene. Trimming took off 0 bases at V and 11 bases at J, with 16 bases between the two ends. CDR3 length equals 14 residues. Germline loops: CDR1 LNHNV, CDR2 YYDKDF (reference sequence). CDR3 sequence reads: CATSREPQLRKQYF. The CDR3 DNA sequence: TGTGCCACCAGCAGAGAACCACAGTTACGCAAGCAGTACTTC.

This rearrangement joins TRBV7-2 to TRBJ1-2; 7 bases agree with TRBD1. The V gene end was trimmed by 1 base and the J gene end by 6 bases; junction bases not matched to a gene: 5. Germline V CDR1 and CDR2: SGHTA, FQGNSA. The CDR3 runs 14 residues. The CDR3 DNA reads TGTGCCAGCAGCTTAGGACAGGGAACTAATGGCTACACCTTC. It yields the protein CASSLGQGTNGYTF.

This sequence joins TRBV5-5 and TRBJ2-1, with 8 bases identical to TRBD2. Per germline, CDR1 SGHKS and CDR2 YYEKEE (reference sequence). The CDR3 covers 15 residues. The ends lost 1 base at V and 6 bases at J; junction bases unmatched: 6. The CDR3, as DNA: TGTGCCAGCAGCTTGTTCGCGGGAGGTAGCAATGAGCAGTTCTTC. Amino acid sequence: CASSLFAGGSNEQFF.

The gene calls are TRBV28 and TRBJ2-5; 12 bases match TRBD1. Germline V CDR1 and CDR2: MDHEN, SYDVKM. The CDR3 consists of 17 residues. Losses at the gene ends were 2 bases for V and 6 bases for J; bases not matched to a gene: 10. The CDR3: CASSLIVGTGGRQTQYF. The CDR3, as DNA: TGTGCCAGCAGTTTAATAGTTGGGACAGGGGGCCGGCAGACCCAGTACTTC.